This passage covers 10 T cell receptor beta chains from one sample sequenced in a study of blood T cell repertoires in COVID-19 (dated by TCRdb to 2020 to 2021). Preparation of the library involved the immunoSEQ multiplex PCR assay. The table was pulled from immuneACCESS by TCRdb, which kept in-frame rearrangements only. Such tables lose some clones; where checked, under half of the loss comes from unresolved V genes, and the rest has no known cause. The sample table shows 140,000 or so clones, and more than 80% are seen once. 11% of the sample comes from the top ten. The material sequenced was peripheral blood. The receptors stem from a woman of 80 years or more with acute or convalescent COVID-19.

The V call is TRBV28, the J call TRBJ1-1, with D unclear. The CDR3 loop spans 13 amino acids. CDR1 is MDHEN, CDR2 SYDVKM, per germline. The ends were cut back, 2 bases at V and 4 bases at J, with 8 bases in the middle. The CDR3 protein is CASSLREGTEAFF. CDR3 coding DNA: TGTGCCAGCAGTTTAAGGGAGGGCACTGAAGCTTTCTTT.

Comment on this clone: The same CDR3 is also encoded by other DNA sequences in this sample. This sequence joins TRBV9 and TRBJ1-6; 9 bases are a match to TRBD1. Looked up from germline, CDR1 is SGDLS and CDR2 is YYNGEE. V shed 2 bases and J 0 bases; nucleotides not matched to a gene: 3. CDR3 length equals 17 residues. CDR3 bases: TGTGCCAGCAGCGTGGGACAGGGACGCTCCTATAATTCACCCCTCCACTTT. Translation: CASSVGQGRSYNSPLHF.

CDR3 in DNA: TGTGCCAGTAGTATGGACAGCCCCAATCAGCCCCAGCATTTT. It codes for CASSMDSPNQPQHF. The chain is built from TRBV19 and TRBJ1-5; maybe TRBD1 (6 bases). V shed 3 bases and J shed 3 bases, with 9 bases lying between them. The CDR3 contains 14 residues. Germline CDR1 reads LNHDA; CDR2 reads SQIVND (reference sequence).

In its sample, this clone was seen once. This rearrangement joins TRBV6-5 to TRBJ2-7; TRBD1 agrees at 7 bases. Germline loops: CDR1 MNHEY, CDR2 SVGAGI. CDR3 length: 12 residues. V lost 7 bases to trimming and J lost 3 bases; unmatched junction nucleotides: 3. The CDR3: CASTWDSYEQYF. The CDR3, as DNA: TGTGCCAGCACCTGGGACAGCTACGAGCAGTACTTC.

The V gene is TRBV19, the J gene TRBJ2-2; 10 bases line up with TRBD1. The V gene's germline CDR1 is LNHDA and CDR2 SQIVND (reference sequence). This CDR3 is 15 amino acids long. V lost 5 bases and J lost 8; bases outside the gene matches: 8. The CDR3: CASSADRGLTGELFF. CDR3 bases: TGTGCCAGTAGTGCAGACAGGGGGCTTACGGGGGAGCTGTTTTTT.

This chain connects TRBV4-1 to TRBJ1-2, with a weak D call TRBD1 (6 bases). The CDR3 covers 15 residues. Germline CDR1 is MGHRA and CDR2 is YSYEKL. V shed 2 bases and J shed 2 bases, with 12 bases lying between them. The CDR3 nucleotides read TGCGCCAGCAGCCAACCCCTACAGGGAAACTATGGCTACACCTTC. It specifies CASSQPLQGNYGYTF.

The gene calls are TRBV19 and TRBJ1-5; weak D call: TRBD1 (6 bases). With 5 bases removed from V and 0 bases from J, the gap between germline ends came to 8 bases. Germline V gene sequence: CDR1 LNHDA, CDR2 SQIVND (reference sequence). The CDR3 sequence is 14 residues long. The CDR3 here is CASSRTDSNQPQHF. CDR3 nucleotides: TGTGCCAGTAGTCGGACAGATAGCAATCAGCCCCAGCATTTT.

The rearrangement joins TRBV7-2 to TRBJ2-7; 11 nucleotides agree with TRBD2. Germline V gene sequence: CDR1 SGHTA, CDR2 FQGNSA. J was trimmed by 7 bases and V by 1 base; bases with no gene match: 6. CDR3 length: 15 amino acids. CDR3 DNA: TGTGCCAGCAGCTTAGGACTAGCGGGGACGGGGGAGCAGTACTTC. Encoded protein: CASSLGLAGTGEQYF.

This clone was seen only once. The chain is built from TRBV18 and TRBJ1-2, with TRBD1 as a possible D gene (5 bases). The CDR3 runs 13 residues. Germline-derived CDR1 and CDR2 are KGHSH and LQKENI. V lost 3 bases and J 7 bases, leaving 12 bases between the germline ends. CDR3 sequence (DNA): TGTGCCAGCTCACCCGGAGGGGAGGGTGGCTACACCTTC. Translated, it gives CASSPGGEGGYTF.

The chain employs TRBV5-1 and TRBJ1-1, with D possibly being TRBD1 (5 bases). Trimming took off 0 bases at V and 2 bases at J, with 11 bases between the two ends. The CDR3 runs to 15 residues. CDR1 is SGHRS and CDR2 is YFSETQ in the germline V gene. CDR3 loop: CASSLGAGGNTEAFF. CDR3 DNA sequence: TGCGCCAGCAGCTTGGGTGCGGGGGGAAACACTGAAGCTTTCTTT. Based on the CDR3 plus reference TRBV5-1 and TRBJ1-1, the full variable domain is KAGVTQTPRYLIKTRGQQVTLSCSPISGHRSVSWYQQTPGQGLQFLFEYFSETQRNKGNFPGRFSGRQFSNSRSEMNVSTLELGDSALYLCASSLGAGGNTEAFFGQGTRLTVV.